Shown below are 27 T cell receptor beta chains from a single sample sequenced in a study of naive and memory T cell subsets. Whole-study results and caveats: Especially in CD8 cells, naive repertoires contained a few larger clonotypes, possibly CD45RA-re-expressing memory cells.

Two oligonucleotides, mixed equimolar, formed the beta constant-region primer covering TRBC1 and TRBC2. Ligated cDNA was amplified by four rounds of PCR with nested alpha and beta constant-region primers and SP2. TCRdb reprocessed the UMI-ligation and nested PCR reads with MiXCR, giving one entry per CDR3 protein. Among about 100,000 distinct CDR3 sequences listed, roughly 15% were seen once. These receptors have no identified antigens. Sequenced material: naive CD8+ T cells from blood. These TCRs come from a human donor in good health.

The rearrangement joins TRBV7-9 to TRBJ2-3; D uncertain. Germline lookup yields CDR1 SEHNR and CDR2 FQNEAQ (reference sequence). The CDR3 extends over 16 amino acids. The V and J ends lost 3 bases and 0 bases respectively, with 13 bases between them. The CDR3 region is CASSLSKGSSTDTQYF. DNA of the CDR3: TGTGCCAGCAGCTTGAGTAAAGGATCTAGCACAGATACGCAGTATTTT.

The V and J genes are TRBV12-3 or TRBV12-4 and TRBJ1-1, with D perhaps matching TRBD1 (5 bases). Trimming stripped 7 bases from V and 7 bases from J, with 16 bases between. CDR3 length: 13 amino acids. CDR3 sequence reads: CASIRDATFEAFF. The CDR3 DNA reads TGTGCCAGCATCCGGGACGCTACTTTTGAAGCTTTCTTT.

The V gene is TRBV28, the J gene TRBJ2-3, with TRBD2 identical over 7 bases. Losses at the gene ends were 4 bases for V and 0 bases for J; bases not matched to a gene: 10. The CDR3 sequence is 17 residues long. Germline V gives CDR1 MDHEN, CDR2 SYDVKM. The CDR3 DNA reads as TGTGCCAGCAGTTCGCGGGCTAGCGGCACTAGCACAGATACGCAGTATTTT. Translating gives CASSSRASGTSTDTQYF. Full variable domain (outside the CDR3, taken from reference TRBV28 and TRBJ2-3): DVKVTQSSRYLVKRTGEKVFLECVQDMDHENMFWYRQDPGLGLRLIYFSYDVKMKEKGDIPEGYSVSREKKERFSLILESASTNQTSMYLCASSSRASGTSTDTQYFGPGTRLTVL.

In this sample, this clonotype turned up many times. The CDR3 protein is CSVVGLAGGSSYNEQFF. The CDR3 DNA follows: TGCAGCGTTGTAGGACTAGCGGGAGGGAGCTCCTACAATGAGCAGTTCTTC. The J gene is TRBJ2-1, the V gene TRBV29-1; 15 nucleotides line up with TRBD2. There are 17 residues in the CDR3. V was pared by 4 bases and J by 0 bases, with 4 bases of the junction left unmatched. Looked up from germline, CDR1 is SQVTM and CDR2 is ANQGSEA.

This chain uses TRBV29-1 with TRBJ2-1, with TRBD2 identical over 8 bases. After removal of 0 bases from V and 8 bases from J, the junction contained 15 bases not matched to a gene. From germline, CDR1 is SQVTM and CDR2 ANQGSEA. The CDR3 is 17 amino acids. Written as DNA, the CDR3 is TGCAGCGTTGAAGATCGGGGGGGAGGCCCCAGATGGGATGAGCAGTTCTTC. It translates to CSVEDRGGGPRWDEQFF.

The rearrangement uses TRBV4-3 and TRBJ1-2, with unresolved D. This CDR3 spans 15 amino acids. Germline assignment: CDR1 LGHNA and CDR2 YSLEER. Between the trimmed V and J ends, which lost 5 bases and 0 bases, there was a span of 13 bases. CDR3 sequence (DNA): TGCGCCAGCAGCGCCTCGGGTTATTCTAACTATGGCTACACCTTC. Translation: CASSASGYSNYGYTF.

The rearrangement links TRBV20-1 to TRBJ2-1, with D perhaps TRBD1 or TRBD2 (5 bases each). The CDR3 runs 14 residues. Germline CDR1 reads DFQATT; CDR2 reads SNEGSKA (reference sequence). The V end was cut by 5 bases, the J end by 5 bases, with 16 bases between. This CDR3 reads CSAPPGPLDNEQFF. The CDR3 DNA is TGCAGTGCTCCTCCGGGACCACTAGACAATGAGCAGTTCTTC.

The chain uses TRBV7-2 and TRBJ1-5; the D gene is possibly TRBD1 (5 bases). The CDR3 has 16 residues. CDR1 SGHTA and CDR2 FQGNSA come from the germline V gene. Trimming removed 0 bases at V and 7 bases at J, with 16 bases between. CDR3 sequence: CASSLAGTDLGQPQHF. The CDR3 DNA reads as TGTGCCAGCAGCTTAGCCGGGACGGACCTGGGGCAGCCCCAGCATTTT.

This chain uses TRBV11-2 with TRBJ2-1, with a weak D call TRBD2 (6 bases). Trimming removed 2 bases from V and 5 bases from J, with 19 bases in between. Germline V gene sequence: CDR1 SGHAT, CDR2 FQNNGV. The CDR3 runs 17 residues. The CDR3 loop is CASSLLGSWRGDNEQFF. DNA for the CDR3: TGTGCCAGCAGCTTATTGGGGTCTTGGCGGGGAGACAATGAGCAGTTCTTC.

This clonotype was counted only a few times. This sequence joins TRBV12-3 or TRBV12-4 and TRBJ1-5; 12 bases fit TRBD1. The CDR3 length is 15 residues. Trimming at V came to 5 bases and at J to 5 bases, leaving 4 bases not matched to a gene. CDR3 amino acids: CASSRGQGAYQPQHF. As DNA, the CDR3 is TGTGCCAGCAGTCGGGGACAGGGGGCTTATCAGCCCCAGCATTTT.

This clonotype occurred many times. The chain links TRBV11-2 to TRBJ2-3, with 8 bases matching TRBD1. CDR1 and CDR2 (germline): SGHAT, FQNNGV. The V gene end was trimmed by 3 bases and the J gene end by 0 bases; junction bases not matched to a gene: 2. The length of the CDR3 is 15 residues. CDR3 nucleotides: TGTGCCAGCAGCTTCAGGGGGCCTAGCACAGATACGCAGTATTTT. Its translation is CASSFRGPSTDTQYF.

This clonotype has a count of ten or more. The J gene is TRBJ1-4, the V gene TRBV4-1; no clear D. Germline V lookup: CDR1 MGHRA, CDR2 YSYEKL. The CDR3 contains 15 residues. Trimming pared 0 bases from V and 12 bases from J, leaving 17 bases between. The CDR3 spells CASSQDSLGQIELFF. As DNA, the CDR3 is TGCGCCAGCAGCCAAGATTCGCTTGGGCAGATCGAACTGTTTTTT.

This clonotype has a handful of counts. The chain recombines TRBV7-2 with TRBJ2-7, with 11 bases matching TRBD1. The CDR3 totals 16 residues. Germline CDR1 and CDR2: SGHTA and FQGNSA. Trimming took 7 bases from V and 4 from J; bases not matched to a gene: 12. In nucleotides, the CDR3 is TGTGCCAGCACCCAAACAATTGGACAGGGGGCATACGAGCAGTACTTC. Its translation is CASTQTIGQGAYEQYF.

This clonotype was counted at least ten times. The chain is built from TRBV4-2 and TRBJ2-1; D might be TRBD1 or TRBD2, each matching 5 bases. This CDR3 has 16 amino acids. V gave up 0 bases and J gave up 3 bases, with 12 bases separating them. Germline V gene sequence: CDR1 LGHNA, CDR2 YNFKEQ. CDR3 sequence reads: CASSQETGPYYNEQFF. CDR3 in DNA: TGTGCCAGCAGCCAAGAGACGGGACCCTACTACAATGAGCAGTTCTTC.

To note about this clonotype: It may be a read error: a sequence one base away is much more abundant. The V call is TRBV7-9, the J call TRBJ2-3; D is ambiguous. Germline CDR1 SEHNR, CDR2 FQNEAQ (reference sequence). The CDR3 is 13 amino acids. Deletions cut 0 bases from V and 5 bases from J, with 6 bases between. The CDR3 sequence: CASSLAGIDTQYF. The CDR3 region has the DNA TGTGCCAGCAGCTTAGCGGGGATAGATACGCAGTATTTT.

The V call is TRBV9, the J call TRBJ1-1; 7 nucleotides match TRBD1. The CDR3 runs 15 residues. V gave up 0 bases and J gave up 2 bases; unmatched junction bases: 4. The germline V gene has CDR1 SGDLS and CDR2 YYNGEE. In DNA, the CDR3 is TGTGCCAGCAGCGTAGGTAACAGGGGTAACACTGAAGCTTTCTTT. Protein product: CASSVGNRGNTEAFF.

This clonotype was found many times. This chain joins TRBV4-2 and TRBJ2-3; TRBD2 aligns across 10 bases. The germline V gene has CDR1 LGHNA and CDR2 YNFKEQ. The CDR3 sequence is 15 residues long. The J segment lost 8 bases and the V segment lost 0 bases, leaving 5 bases of the junction unmatched. CDR3 in amino acids: CASSQDSGGPSTQYF. The DNA of the CDR3 is TGTGCCAGCAGCCAAGATAGCGGGGGGCCGAGTACGCAGTATTTT.

This clonotype appeared a few times. The chain recombines TRBV14 with TRBJ1-1; D is possibly TRBD1 (5 bases). The CDR3 length is 14 residues. Germline V gene lookup returns CDR1 SGHDN and CDR2 FVKESK. V was cut by 0 bases and J by 5 bases, with 10 bases left in between. The CDR3 region is CASSQDWGATEAFF. The DNA for the CDR3 is TGTGCCAGCAGCCAAGATTGGGGCGCAACTGAAGCTTTCTTT.

The rearrangement uses TRBV4-3 and TRBJ1-1; D possibly corresponds to TRBD1 (6 bases). Trimming removed 4 bases from V and 8 bases from J, with 17 bases in between. This CDR3 is built from 14 residues. Per the germline V gene, CDR1 is LGHNA and CDR2 is YSLEER. The DNA of the CDR3 is TGCGCCAGCAGCCCTAGGACAGACCATGGAGAAGCTTTCTTT. Protein sequence: CASSPRTDHGEAFF.

This chain joins TRBV24-1 and TRBJ2-3, with D perhaps matching TRBD1 (6 bases). The CDR3 totals 14 residues. Per germline, CDR1 KGHDR and CDR2 SFDVKD. The V and J ends lost 7 bases and 2 bases respectively, with 12 bases between them. CDR3 protein: CATRSDRFTDTQYF. CDR3 nucleotides: TGTGCCACCAGATCCGACAGGTTCACAGATACGCAGTATTTT.

V is TRBV27 and J is TRBJ1-5; perhaps TRBD1 as D (5 bases). The CDR3 extends over 14 amino acids. Per the germline V gene, CDR1 is MNHEY and CDR2 is SMNVEV (reference sequence). V was shortened by 1 base and J by 6 bases, with 10 bases between the two germline ends. CDR3 loop: CASSLLLGVQPQHF. CDR3 nucleotide sequence: TGTGCCAGCAGTTTATTGTTAGGGGTTCAGCCCCAGCATTTT.

This clonotype was observed a handful of times. The chain couples TRBV7-9 to TRBJ2-1; unclear D gene. V lost 3 bases to trimming and J lost 8 bases, with 8 bases between them. This CDR3 contains 12 residues. The V gene's germline CDR1 is SEHNR and CDR2 FQNEAQ (reference sequence). CDR3 amino acids: CASSFGEDEQFF. The CDR3 DNA is TGTGCCAGCAGCTTTGGCGAGGATGAGCAGTTCTTC.

This clonotype was seen a few times. The chain carries TRBV7-9 and TRBJ1-2; D ambiguous. The CDR3 loop spans 14 amino acids. CDR1 SEHNR and CDR2 FQNEAQ come from the germline V gene (reference sequence). V was clipped by 5 bases and J by 8 bases, with 18 bases between them. CDR3 nucleotides: TGTGCCAGCAGCCCGCAATCTCGTGGATTCGGCTACACCTTC. Translation gives CASSPQSRGFGYTF. The full variable domain, its missing parts supplied by reference TRBV7-9 and TRBJ1-2, is DTGVSQNPRHKITKRGQNVTFRCDPISEHNRLYWYRQTLGQGPEFLTYFQNEAQLEKSRLLSDRFSAERPKGSFSTLEIQRTEQGDSAMYLCASSPQSRGFGYTFGSGTRLTVV.

This clonotype has a count of ten or more. The V gene is TRBV9, the J gene TRBJ2-6; a possible D gene is TRBD1 (6 bases). CDR1 and CDR2 (germline): SGDLS, YYNGEE. V lost 0 bases, J lost 2 bases, and 18 bases lay in between. CDR3 length: 19 amino acids. The CDR3 protein is CASSVDPQGLLAGANVLTF. The DNA of the CDR3 is TGTGCCAGCAGCGTAGATCCCCAGGGGTTACTGGCTGGGGCCAACGTCCTGACTTTC.

This chain links TRBV9 with TRBJ2-1; 8 positions agree with TRBD2. J lost 4 bases, V lost 1 base, and 16 bases had no gene match. The CDR3 is made up of 19 amino acids. Germline lookup yields CDR1 SGDLS and CDR2 YYNGEE. CDR3 sequence (DNA): TGTGCCAGCAGCGTACCCAACCGGACTAGCAGCTACAGTTACAATGAGCAGTTCTTC. Translating gives CASSVPNRTSSYSYNEQFF.

The rearrangement joins TRBV27 to TRBJ2-2, with 10 bases identical to TRBD1. This CDR3 spans 14 amino acids. J was trimmed by 5 bases and V by 8 bases; bases with no gene match: 5. Germline-derived CDR1 and CDR2 are MNHEY and SMNVEV (reference sequence). This CDR3 reads CASHRDRGTGELFF. CDR3 coding DNA: TGTGCCAGCCACCGGGACAGGGGAACCGGGGAGCTGTTTTTT.

This clonotype was found a few times. J is TRBJ2-3 and V is TRBV10-3, with 7 nucleotides matching TRBD2. Germline CDR1 is ENHRY and CDR2 is SYGVKD. The ends lost 7 bases at V and 1 base at J; junction bases unmatched: 2. This CDR3 is built from 13 residues. The CDR3 DNA sequence: TGTGCCATCAAAACTAGCGGCACAGATACGCAGTATTTT. This sequence encodes CAIKTSGTDTQYF.